These 29 T cell receptor beta chains originate from one sample sequenced in a study of T cell responses to AZD1222 COVID-19 vaccine. Profiling relied on immunoSEQ multiplex PCR, and the TCRdb table lists in-frame clones only, not all of them. The table includes around 190,000 clones, about 91% detected once. The specimen was peripheral blood, collected 28 days after the second AZD1222 dose. All receptors derive from an adult who received the AZD1222 COVID-19 vaccine.

This clone has more than one count but fewer than ten. The V call is TRBV30, the J call TRBJ2-3; 8 bases align to TRBD1. The CDR3 has 16 residues. V shed 0 bases, J shed 8 bases, and the junction held 13 bases outside the gene matches. Per the germline V gene, CDR1 is GTSNPN and CDR2 is SVGIG (reference sequence). CDR3 nucleotides: TGTGCCTGGAGTGTCCAGGGGGCCCGGCAAACTCTTACGCAGTATTTT. This encodes CAWSVQGARQTLTQYF.

The chain recombines TRBV6-6 with TRBJ1-1; D uncertain. V lost 3 bases and J lost 1, with 12 bases in between. CDR1 is MNHNY, CDR2 SVGAGI, per germline (reference sequence). This CDR3 has 15 amino acids. CDR3 protein: CASSYPGSQNTEAFF. The CDR3 nucleotides read TGTGCCAGCAGTTATCCTGGCAGCCAGAACACTGAAGCTTTCTTT.

The chain links TRBV12-3 or TRBV12-4 to TRBJ2-5; 10 positions match TRBD2. The CDR3 is 13 amino acids. After removal of 6 bases from V and 5 bases from J, the junction contained 3 bases not matched to a gene. The CDR3 is CASRAGLAETQYF. DNA of the CDR3: TGTGCCAGCAGAGCGGGACTAGCGGAGACCCAGTACTTC.

V and J are TRBV7-9 and TRBJ1-4; TRBD1 matches 8 bases. From germline, CDR1 is SEHNR and CDR2 FQNEAQ (reference sequence). The CDR3 totals 15 residues. The junction had 6 bases not matched to a gene; V was cut back by 5 bases and J by 4 bases. The DNA for the CDR3 is TGTGCCAGCAGCAGAGGAGACAGGGGTAATGAAAAACTGTTTTTT. Translating it yields CASSRGDRGNEKLFF.

The rearrangement links TRBV5-6 to TRBJ2-2; tentatively, D is TRBD1 (6 bases). The germline gives CDR1 SGHDT, CDR2 YYEEEE. CDR3 length: 12 amino acids. V lost 4 bases, J lost 7 bases, and 8 bases lay in between. As DNA, the CDR3 is TGTGCCAGCAGCCTAGGGGGCGGGGAGCTGTTTTTT. This codes for CASSLGGGELFF. The whole variable domain, filled in from reference TRBV5-6 and TRBJ2-2, reads DAGVTQSPTHLIKTRGQQVTLRCSPKSGHDTVSWYQQALGQGPQFIFQYYEEEERQRGNFPDRFSGHQFPNYSSELNVNALLLGDSALYLCASSLGGGELFFGEGSRLTVL.

This sequence joins TRBV7-9 and TRBJ1-1, with a tentative D call TRBD1 (5 bases). Germline V gene data show CDR1 as SEHNR and CDR2 as FQNEAQ (reference sequence). This CDR3 contains 14 residues. V was cut by 5 bases and J by 4 bases, with 14 bases left in between. CDR3 sequence: CASSLEGMLTEAFF. The CDR3 DNA reads TGTGCCAGCAGCCTAGAGGGGATGCTCACTGAAGCTTTCTTT.

This clone showed up just once. The chain uses TRBV4-1 and TRBJ1-6; D is unclear. Trimming stripped 0 bases from V and 0 bases from J, with 12 bases between. The germline V gene encodes CDR1 MGHRA and CDR2 YSYEKL. The CDR3 runs to 18 residues. The chain's CDR3 is CASSQDEGLFSYNSPLHF. The CDR3 DNA sequence: TGCGCCAGCAGCCAAGATGAAGGTCTTTTCTCCTATAATTCACCCCTCCACTTT.

V usage is TRBV25-1 and J usage is TRBJ2-2, with D possibly matching TRBD2 (7 bases). V was shortened by 8 bases and J by 1 base, with 17 bases between the two germline ends. Germline-derived CDR1 and CDR2 are MGHDK and SYGVNS. The CDR3 has 16 residues. The CDR3 DNA reads as TGTGCCAGCGCTCTGGAGGGGGGGCGGAACACCGGGGAGCTGTTTTTT. Its protein product is CASALEGGRNTGELFF.

The gene calls are TRBV7-8 and TRBJ2-3, with D tentatively TRBD1 or TRBD2 (5 bases each). CDR3 length equals 14 residues. Germline CDR1 is SGHVS and CDR2 is FQNEAQ. V was trimmed by 5 bases and J by 7 bases, leaving 16 bases between them. The CDR3 region has the DNA TGTGCCAGCAGCGACCGGGACGGCGACCATACGCAGTATTTT. It codes for CASSDRDGDHTQYF.

The V and J genes are TRBV20-1 and TRBJ2-7; 11 positions agree with TRBD1. The CDR3 loop spans 14 amino acids. V was pared by 5 bases and J by 2 bases, with 5 bases of the junction left unmatched. Germline loops: CDR1 DFQATT, CDR2 SNEGSKA (reference sequence). As DNA, the CDR3 is TGCAGTGCTCGTGGGACAGGGGGGCCCTACGAGCAGTACTTC. This gives the protein CSARGTGGPYEQYF.

CDR3 sequence reads: CASSLSRNTEAFF. CDR3 bases: TGTGCCAGCAGCTTAAGCAGGAACACTGAAGCTTTCTTT. This rearrangement joins TRBV7-9 to TRBJ1-1, with D uncertain. CDR1 and CDR2 from the germline V gene are SEHNR and FQNEAQ (reference sequence). V gave up 2 bases and J gave up 1 base, with 5 bases separating them. The CDR3 length is 13 residues.

The chain uses TRBV5-6 and TRBJ2-1, with 12 positions matching TRBD2. The CDR3 covers 15 residues. Germline-derived CDR1 and CDR2 are SGHDT and YYEEEE. The V and J ends lost 5 bases and 0 bases, in that order; junction bases with no gene match: 0. This CDR3 reads CASRLAGGSYNEQFF. The CDR3 region has the DNA TGTGCCAGCAGACTAGCGGGGGGCTCCTACAATGAGCAGTTCTTC.

The chain recombines TRBV6-2 or TRBV6-3 with TRBJ1-1; D remains ambiguous. Trimming shortened V by 6 bases and J by 3 bases, and 14 bases separated the two germline ends. Per germline, CDR1 MNHEY and CDR2 SVGEGT. The CDR3 runs 14 residues. CDR3 nucleotides: TGTGCCAGCAGCCAGCAAGTACGTGACACTGAAGCTTTCTTT. The encoded protein is CASSQQVRDTEAFF.

The sample holds one count of this clone. The chain joins TRBV5-1 to TRBJ1-6; D unclear. V shed 7 bases and J shed 7 bases, with 15 bases lying between them. The CDR3 covers 14 residues. Germline CDR1 SGHRS, CDR2 YFSETQ. This CDR3 reads CASRREGGNSPLHF. The CDR3 DNA sequence: TGCGCCAGCCGTCGGGAGGGCGGGAATTCACCCCTCCACTTT.

This chain links TRBV7-2 with TRBJ2-7; D possibly corresponds to TRBD1 (5 bases). The CDR3 is 14 residues long. V was shortened by 1 base and J by 9 bases, with 16 bases between the two germline ends. In germline, CDR1 is SGHTA, CDR2 FQGNSA. The DNA of the CDR3 is TGTGCCAGCAGCTTAGGAAGACAGTCTACGGCGCAGTACTTC. Translating gives CASSLGRQSTAQYF. Full variable domain (remainder filled in from reference TRBV7-2 and TRBJ2-7): GAGVSQSPSNKVTEKGKDVELRCDPISGHTALYWYRQSLGQGLEFLIYFQGNSAPDKSGLPSDRFSAERTGGSVSTLTIQRTQQEDSAVYLCASSLGRQSTAQYFGPGTRLTVT.

The chain carries TRBV6-5 and TRBJ1-1; the match to TRBD1 covers 8 bases. This CDR3 is 15 amino acids long. Per the germline V gene, CDR1 is MNHEY and CDR2 is SVGAGI. J gave up 0 bases and V 7 bases, and 7 bases lay outside the gene matches. The CDR3 sequence is CASTPDRDMNTEAFF. In DNA, the CDR3 is TGTGCCAGCACCCCGGACAGGGACATGAACACTGAAGCTTTCTTT.

The chain employs TRBV7-2 and TRBJ1-2; D is unclear. CDR3 length: 14 residues. Looked up from germline, CDR1 is SGHTA and CDR2 is FQGNSA. Trimming left V 1 base short and J 2 bases short, with 8 bases between. This chain's CDR3 is CASSLGPQNYGYTF. For the CDR3, the DNA is TGTGCCAGCAGCTTAGGGCCGCAGAACTATGGCTACACCTTC.

This chain connects TRBV10-3 to TRBJ2-7; TRBD1 matches 9 bases. The CDR3 extends over 14 amino acids. The germline CDR1 and CDR2 sequences are ENHRY and SYGVKD. V shed 7 bases and J 5 bases; nucleotides not matched to a gene: 9. The CDR3 DNA sequence: TGTGCCATCATTTTCCGGGACAGGGACGACGAGCAGTACTTC. Amino acids: CAIIFRDRDDEQYF.

The V and J genes are TRBV3-1 (or the pseudogene TRBV3-2) and TRBJ1-2; no firm D call. The germline gives CDR1 LGHDT, CDR2 YNNKEL (reference sequence). Trimming took 0 bases from V and 4 from J, leaving 18 bases between them. The CDR3 is 17 amino acids. The CDR3 spells CASSQDRREGFFYGYTF. CDR3 coding DNA: TGTGCCAGCAGCCAAGATCGCAGAGAGGGATTCTTCTATGGCTACACCTTC.

The rearrangement links TRBV5-1 to TRBJ1-4; possibly TRBD1 for D (5 bases). The CDR3 runs 15 residues. The germline V and J ends were trimmed by 0 bases and 8 bases, with 14 bases remaining between them. Germline CDR1 reads SGHRS; CDR2 reads YFSETQ. DNA for the CDR3: TGCGCCAGCAGCTTGGTAGGGGTGGCCTTAGAAAAACTGTTTTTT. Its protein product is CASSLVGVALEKLFF.

This chain joins TRBV6-2 or TRBV6-3 and TRBJ1-1; D gene uncertain. The V end lost 5 bases, the J end lost 10 bases, and 14 bases lay between the germline ends. Germline values: CDR1 MNHEY, CDR2 SVGEGT. There are 12 residues in the CDR3. The CDR3 DNA reads TGTGCCAGCAGTGCAACCACAGCTTCAGCTTTCTTT. Encoded protein: CASSATTASAFF.

V gene TRBV5-1 combines with J gene TRBJ1-4; 10 nucleotides align to TRBD1. The trim removed 4 bases at V and 6 bases at J, leaving 9 bases unmatched. The CDR3 consists of 16 residues. The germline V gene encodes CDR1 SGHRS and CDR2 YFSETQ. The CDR3, as DNA: TGCGCCAGCAGCAAGACAGGGGGCTCCTCGGATGAAAAACTGTTTTTT. This translates into CASSKTGGSSDEKLFF.

The rearrangement links TRBV9 to TRBJ1-1; TRBD1 matches 7 bases. This CDR3 spans 14 amino acids. Germline lookup yields CDR1 SGDLS and CDR2 YYNGEE. V gave up 4 bases and J gave up 5 bases; unmatched junction bases: 8. The CDR3 spells CASSTTGFGTEAFF. CDR3 DNA: TGTGCCAGCAGCACGACAGGGTTTGGGACTGAAGCTTTCTTT.

The V and J genes are TRBV12-3 or TRBV12-4 and TRBJ1-5, with D perhaps matching TRBD1 (5 bases). There are 13 residues in the CDR3. Between the trimmed V and J ends, which lost 5 bases and 12 bases, there was a span of 17 bases. The CDR3 region has the DNA TGTGCCAGCAGTCTAGAGGCCATGGGGGTCCAGCATTTT. Translated: CASSLEAMGVQHF.

This chain links TRBV7-3 with TRBJ2-1; 12 positions match TRBD2. CDR3 length: 15 residues. From germline, CDR1 is SGHTA and CDR2 FQGTGA. Losses at the gene ends were 5 bases for V and 10 bases for J; bases not matched to a gene: 9. CDR3 bases: TGTGCCAGCAGCCTGCTAGCGGGGGGGCTCCAGGAGCAGTTCTTC. Encoded protein: CASSLLAGGLQEQFF.

This chain connects TRBV6-2 or TRBV6-3 to TRBJ2-3; 10 bases are shared with TRBD2. The CDR3 length is 17 residues. With 5 bases clipped from V and 1 base from J, the junction kept 9 bases outside the gene matches. CDR1 and CDR2 from the germline V gene are MNHEY and SVGEGT. CDR3 residues: CASSIGSGGLRTDTQYF. DNA of the CDR3: TGTGCCAGCAGTATAGGTAGCGGGGGGCTCCGCACAGATACGCAGTATTTT.

The chain uses TRBV7-2 and TRBJ2-3; possibly TRBD2 for D (6 bases). V was clipped by 5 bases and J by 2 bases, with 17 bases between them. The CDR3 runs 16 residues. Germline V gives CDR1 SGHTA, CDR2 FQGNSA. This chain's CDR3 is CASSPQAGSFTDTQYF. DNA of the CDR3: TGTGCCAGCAGCCCTCAAGCGGGCTCATTCACAGATACGCAGTATTTT.

This chain joins TRBV5-1 and TRBJ2-3; D remains unclear. There are 20 residues in the CDR3. Per germline, CDR1 SGHRS and CDR2 YFSETQ. V was clipped by 3 bases and J by 2 bases, with 28 bases between them. This chain's CDR3 is CASSSESGGINIQNTDTQYF. The CDR3 DNA sequence: TGCGCCAGCAGCTCCGAGTCGGGCGGAATCAACATTCAGAACACAGATACGCAGTATTTT.

J is TRBJ2-3 and V is TRBV18; 8 bases agree with TRBD1. The trim removed 4 bases at V and 5 bases at J, leaving 8 bases unmatched. Germline loops: CDR1 KGHSH, CDR2 LQKENI. The CDR3 is 15 residues long. The CDR3 region is CASSQGQGIVDTQYF. CDR3 in DNA: TGTGCCAGCTCACAAGGACAGGGAATAGTAGATACGCAGTATTTT.